This passage covers 23 T cell receptor beta chains from one sample sequenced in a study of T cells expressing NK-cell markers. TCRdb reprocessed the 5' RACE reads, keeping one entry per CDR3 protein, no DNA. The sample data list some 410,000 distinct CDR3 sequences. Sequenced material: blood T cells: a sorted CD56 or NKG2C T cell subset, CD4+ or CD8+ T cells, or bulk PBMC T cells (not recorded which). Every receptor here comes from a woman aged 18 to 75 in good health.

V and J are TRBV7-6 and TRBJ2-1; TCRdb's D call of TRBD1 is untestable without DNA. Germline values: CDR1 SGHVS, CDR2 FNYEAQ. This CDR3 is 15 amino acids long. CDR3 sequence: CASSAGTPRYNEQFF.

This chain connects TRBV29-1 to TRBJ2-7. This CDR3 comprises 11 residues. CDR1 SQVTM and CDR2 ANQGSEA come from the germline V gene. The CDR3 loop is CSVDVGYEQYF.

The V and J genes are TRBV20-1 and TRBJ2-7; TCRdb proposes TRBD2, but this gene call is untestable without DNA. Per the germline V gene, CDR1 is DFQATT and CDR2 is SNEGSKA (reference sequence). CDR3 size: 14 residues. Here the CDR3 reads CSALSGTRGYEQYF.

The rearrangement links TRBV7-9 to TRBJ1-1; the TCRdb call, TRBD1, lacks DNA for checking. The CDR3 sequence is 15 residues long. CDR1 is SEHNR, CDR2 FQNEAQ, per germline (reference sequence). CDR3 sequence: CASSLERGPNTEAFF. Together with reference TRBV7-9 and TRBJ1-1, the CDR3 gives the full variable domain: DTGVSQNPRHKITKRGQNVTFRCDPISEHNRLYWYRQTLGQGPEFLTYFQNEAQLEKSRLLSDRFSAERPKGSFSTLEIQRTEQGDSAMYLCASSLERGPNTEAFFGQGTRLTVV.

The V and J genes are TRBV6-1 and TRBJ2-6; the TCRdb D gene call, TRBD2, has no DNA to confirm it. The CDR3 runs to 18 residues. Per the germline V gene, CDR1 is MNHNS and CDR2 is SASEGT. CDR3 protein: CASSRTSGWDSGANVLTF.

The chain employs TRBV2 and TRBJ1-5; TCRdb's D call of TRBD1 is untestable without DNA. The CDR3 is 13 amino acids. CDR1 is SNHLY and CDR2 is FYNNEI in the germline V gene. The CDR3: CASTRQVGQPQHF.

This chain joins TRBV2 and TRBJ1-1. Germline values: CDR1 SNHLY, CDR2 FYNNEI. The CDR3 covers 13 residues. CDR3 residues: CASRVDLNTEAFF. The full variable domain, in which reference TRBV2 and TRBJ1-1 provide the parts outside the CDR3, is EPEVTQTPSHQVTQMGQEVILRCVPISNHLYFYWYRQILGQKVEFLVSFYNNEISEKSEIFDDQFSVERPDGSNFTLKIRSTKLEDSAMYFCASRVDLNTEAFFGQGTRLTVV.

This chain uses TRBV7-7 with TRBJ2-1; TCRdb outputs TRBD1, but without DNA this stays unchecked. The germline gives CDR1 SSHAT, CDR2 FNYEAQ (reference sequence). The CDR3 length is 15 residues. CDR3 loop: CASSRTYAGGNEQFF.

The chain combines TRBV18 with TRBJ2-1; TCRdb proposes TRBD2, but this gene call is untestable without DNA. In germline, CDR1 is KGHSH, CDR2 LQKENI. The CDR3 is 14 amino acids. CDR3 loop: CASSPPSSYNEQFF.

V and J are TRBV20-1 and TRBJ2-7. CDR3 size: 14 residues. Germline assignment: CDR1 DFQATT and CDR2 SNEGSKA (reference sequence). CDR3 region: CSARDTDSPYEQYF.

The chain recombines TRBV9 with TRBJ2-7. Germline V gives CDR1 SGDLS, CDR2 YYNGEE. The CDR3 covers 13 residues. The CDR3: CASSTRPMGEQYF.

V and J are TRBV10-3 and TRBJ2-2; absent DNA, TCRdb's TRBD2 call cannot be checked. Germline CDR1 is ENHRY and CDR2 is SYGVKD. The CDR3 has 16 residues. The CDR3 loop reads CAISEGLAGVAGELFF.

V usage is TRBV20-1 and J usage is TRBJ1-1; as DNA is missing, the TRBD1 call by TCRdb cannot be tested. The CDR3 consists of 14 residues. The germline V gene encodes CDR1 DFQATT and CDR2 SNEGSKA (reference sequence). The CDR3 here is CSARDWGLNTEAFF.

CDR3 sequence: CASSLVPGTYEQYF. The genes are TRBV7-9 and TRBJ2-7; as DNA is missing, the TRBD1 call by TCRdb cannot be tested. Per germline, CDR1 SEHNR and CDR2 FQNEAQ (reference sequence). This CDR3 spans 14 amino acids. Using reference TRBV7-9 and TRBJ2-7 for the parts outside the CDR3, the full variable domain is DTGVSQNPRHKITKRGQNVTFRCDPISEHNRLYWYRQTLGQGPEFLTYFQNEAQLEKSRLLSDRFSAERPKGSFSTLEIQRTEQGDSAMYLCASSLVPGTYEQYFGPGTRLTVT.

The rearrangement links TRBV12-3 or TRBV12-4 to TRBJ2-2; absent DNA, TCRdb's TRBD1 call cannot be checked. This CDR3 region has 15 residues. CDR3 loop: CASSFGRGTTGELFF.

The V call is TRBV12-3 or TRBV12-4, the J call TRBJ2-1. The CDR3 is 15 residues long. Here the CDR3 reads CASTYRTSSTMRQFF.

The V gene is TRBV12-3 or TRBV12-4, the J gene TRBJ1-1; TCRdb outputs TRBD1, but without DNA this stays unchecked. The CDR3 extends over 14 amino acids. The CDR3 reads CASTGQGPLTEAFF.

This chain joins TRBV28 and TRBJ2-7; the D call from TCRdb, TRBD2, cannot be confirmed without DNA. The germline V gene has CDR1 MDHEN and CDR2 SYDVKM. The CDR3 extends over 15 amino acids. CDR3 region: CASNLSGRVPYEQYF.

V is TRBV29-1 and J is TRBJ2-1. The CDR3 is made up of 16 amino acids. CDR1 is SQVTM and CDR2 is ANQGSEA in the germline V gene. Here the CDR3 reads CSVEDQERGSYNEQFF.

The chain employs TRBV7-9 and TRBJ2-7; as DNA is missing, the TRBD2 call by TCRdb cannot be tested. The CDR3 has 14 residues. Germline V gives CDR1 SEHNR, CDR2 FQNEAQ (reference sequence). The CDR3 sequence: CASSPLATSYEQYF.

The V gene is TRBV10-3, the J gene TRBJ2-7; checking the TCRdb D call of TRBD1 is not possible without DNA. CDR1 and CDR2 from the germline V gene are ENHRY and SYGVKD. The CDR3 contains 13 residues. CDR3 region: CAISRDSSYEQYF.

The rearrangement joins TRBV2 to TRBJ1-4. The CDR3 has 14 amino acids. Germline CDR1 is SNHLY and CDR2 is FYNNEI. CDR3 residues: CASTPGLANEKLFF.

CDR3 in amino acids: CSATSLAGGLSYNEQFF. J is TRBJ2-1 and V is TRBV20-1; as DNA is missing, the TRBD2 call by TCRdb cannot be tested. The CDR3 totals 17 residues. Germline CDR1 and CDR2: DFQATT and SNEGSKA (reference sequence).